Listed below are T cell receptor beta chains from one sample, sequenced in a study of blood T cell repertoires in COVID-19. Method: immunoSEQ multiplex PCR; TCRdb's copy keeps in-frame clones and lacks some. Seen here are roughly 330,000 clones, roughly 86% observed once, and the top ten hold roughly 5.2%. Sequencing was done on a sample of PBMCs or T cells enriched from blood (not recorded which). The origin of the receptors is a woman between 25 and 40 years old who had recovered from COVID-19. CDR3s include the opening cysteine and the closing phenylalanine or tryptophan. The D gene is left open where the match is weak. Size is stated for part of the rows, as once, few or many counts, or as a class when the clone is expanded.

-	TRBV7-8	few	TRBJ1-2	TGTGCCAGCAGCCCGACAGGAAACTATGGCTACACCTTC	CASSPTGNYGYTF
TRBD1	TRBV4-1	-	TRBJ1-5	TGCGCCAGCAGCGACTCCGGGACAGATCAGCCCCAGCATTTT	CASSDSGTDQPQHF
TRBD2	TRBV2	-	TRBJ2-1	TGTGCCAGCAACGCGGGGGGGCCCCTAGAGCAGTTCTTC	CASNAGGPLEQFF
-	TRBV10-3	-	TRBJ1-1	TGTGCCATCAGCCATTCCTGGGGGGAGACTGAAGCTTTCTTT	CAISHSWGETEAFF
-	TRBV15	-	TRBJ2-5	TGTGCCACCAGCAGAGATTCGGAGGAGACCCAGTACTTC	CATSRDSEETQYF
TRBD2	TRBV5-1	-	TRBJ2-1	TGCGCCAGCAGCTCCAGGGTGGCTAGCGGGGGTCAATACAATGAGCAGTTCTTC	CASSSRVASGGQYNEQFF
-	TRBV19	-	TRBJ2-3	TGTGCCAGTAAGGACGGGAGAGAAACAGATACGCAGTATTTT	CASKDGRETDTQYF
-	TRBV6-5	-	TRBJ1-6	TGTGCCAGCGGCGGGGGGTTGAATTCACCCCTCCACTTT	CASGGGLNSPLHF
TRBD1	TRBV24-1	-	TRBJ1-2	TGTGCCACCACCACCCCCCCAGGGACAGGGGCTAACTATGGCTACACCTTC	CATTTPPGTGANYGYTF
TRBD2	TRBV4-2	-	TRBJ2-4	TGTGCCAGCAGCCTCGGGGGGGCTGAAAACATTCAGTACTTC	CASSLGGAENIQYF
-	TRBV30	-	TRBJ1-2	TGTGCCTGGACGCGCAGTGAGGGAGGCTACACCTTC	CAWTRSEGGYTF
-	TRBV4-3	-	TRBJ2-3	TGCGCCAGCAGCCATAGTCTCGGAGATACGCAGTATTTT	CASSHSLGDTQYF
TRBD1	TRBV6-2/TRBV6-3	few	TRBJ1-5	TGTGCCAGCAGTTTACAGGGGACTCAGCCCCAGCATTTT	CASSLQGTQPQHF
TRBD2	TRBV27	-	TRBJ2-3	TGTGCCAGCAGCCCTTCTAGCGGGGGGGCAACAGATACGCAGTATTTT	CASSPSSGGATDTQYF
TRBD1	TRBV7-2	-	TRBJ2-7	TGTGCCAGCAGCGCTCGGGGGACAGGGGTCCAGCAGTACTTC	CASSARGTGVQQYF
-	TRBV7-9	-	TRBJ2-4	TGTGCCAGCAGCACCGACATAATAGCCAAAAACATTCAGTACTTC	CASSTDIIAKNIQYF
TRBD1	TRBV28	-	TRBJ2-2	TGTGCCAGCAGATATCCCATGGACAGGGGGCGAGGGGACACCGGGGAGCTGTTTTTT	CASRYPMDRGRGDTGELFF
TRBD1	TRBV19	-	TRBJ2-5	TGTGCCAGTAGGAGTAGATCAGGGGGCGCAGAGACCCAGTACTTC	CASRSRSGGAETQYF
TRBD2	TRBV5-6	-	TRBJ2-3	TGTGCCAGCAGCTTGGCCGGGGGGGCTACAGATACGCAGTATTTT	CASSLAGGATDTQYF
TRBD1	TRBV15	-	TRBJ1-1	TGTGCCACCAGCGCCCGCAGGGGGCAAGAAGCTTTCTTT	CATSARRGQEAFF
TRBD2	TRBV15	-	TRBJ2-3	TGTGCCACCAGCAAGCGGGGTGCGGATACGCAGTATTTT	CATSKRGADTQYF
TRBD1	TRBV2	once	TRBJ1-3	TGTGCCAGCACTGGACAGGAGGCTGGAAACACCATATATTTT	CASTGQEAGNTIYF
TRBD2	TRBV2	-	TRBJ2-7	TGTGCCACCATATCTAGCGGGGGGCCCAACTCCTACGAGCAGTACTTC	CATISSGGPNSYEQYF
TRBD1	TRBV5-1	-	TRBJ2-7	TGCGCCAGCAGCTACCGGGACAGGTCCCTCGAGCAGTACTTC	CASSYRDRSLEQYF